Listed below are T cell receptor beta chains from one sample, sequenced in a study of response to subunit inactivated influenza vaccine. TCRdb passed the RT-PCR reads through MiXCR, listing each CDR3 protein once. Here the sample spans about 780,000 distinct CDR3 sequences, less than 20% being singletons. The sequenced sample was PBMCs from blood, obtained 5 to 6 days after vaccination. These receptor sequences come from a man aged 50 or older who received an inactivated influenza vaccine. CDR3s leave out the opening cysteine and the closing phenylalanine or tryptophan. The D gene is left open where the match is weak.

j_gene	d_gene	v_gene	CDR3aa
TRBJ2-5	TRBD1	TRBV20-1	SANRDRGHQETQY
TRBJ2-1	TRBD1	TRBV5-1	ASSLQGEYNEQF
TRBJ2-7	.	TRBV6-4	ASSDRRGRTYEQY
TRBJ2-1	.	TRBV29-1	SATTDTGNEQF
TRBJ2-5	.	TRBV4-2	ASSQDAGLLQETQY
TRBJ2-1	.	TRBV20-1	SARVRGGAQNEQF
TRBJ2-1	.	TRBV4-2	ASSQLTRRSSYNEQF
TRBJ2-2	.	TRBV28	ASAEGWSGELF
TRBJ1-6	.	TRBV15	ATSASGTQNNSPLH
TRBJ1-1	.	TRBV5-1	ASSLATQNTEAF
TRBJ1-2	.	TRBV12-3/TRBV12-4	ASSLTSVRLF
TRBJ2-1	.	TRBV2	ASMVQGGSYNEQF
TRBJ2-7	.	TRBV27	ASSTARVPYEQY
TRBJ2-5	TRBD2	TRBV29-1	SVEGLAGETQY
TRBJ1-1	.	TRBV20-1	SASGPNTEAF
TRBJ2-4	.	TRBV4-1	ASSQEYFQGGNIQY
TRBJ2-7	TRBD2	TRBV5-1	ASSPAGTSGYEQY
TRBJ1-1	.	TRBV6-5	ASSYSRERGLDTEAF
TRBJ2-3	TRBD1	TRBV12-3/TRBV12-4	ALSLALWDRGTDTQY
TRBJ2-1	.	TRBV4-3	ASSQQRGLSYNEQF
TRBJ1-1	TRBD1	TRBV6-2/TRBV6-3	ASSRDRGGMNTEAF
TRBJ1-4	TRBD1	TRBV27	ASSSRGFNEKLF
TRBJ2-1	TRBD1	TRBV20-1	SVRPGTGGSSGQF
TRBJ2-5	TRBD1	TRBV29-1	SAQTGAGETQY
TRBJ2-5	.	TRBV5-1	ASSLMTEETQY
TRBJ2-3	TRBD1	TRBV11-2	ASNPGTGITDTQY
TRBJ2-7	.	TRBV20-1	SAVRDIPRREQY
TRBJ1-4	.	TRBV7-2	ASSRGGPTNEKLF
TRBJ2-7	.	TRBV7-8	ASSLAPWASTYEQY
TRBJ2-5	.	TRBV25-1	ASTRDFQETQY
TRBJ1-3	.	TRBV7-9	ASSLPKQGAGNTIY